What follows are 13 T cell receptor beta chains derived from one specimen sequenced in a study of T cell responses to AZD1222 COVID-19 vaccine. Generated by immunoSEQ multiplex PCR, the TCRdb table keeps only in-frame clones and is missing some. Of about 91,000 clones in the sample, roughly 88% are singletons; the top ten hold about 19%. This sample comprised peripheral blood, obtained on day 0 of AZD1222 vaccination. All receptors derive from an adult in good health.

This clone was counted a single time. V gene TRBV6-5 combines with J gene TRBJ2-2; TRBD1 matches at 7 bases. J was trimmed by 7 bases and V by 7 bases; bases with no gene match: 9. In germline, CDR1 is MNHEY, CDR2 SVGAGI. This CDR3 spans 14 amino acids. This chain's CDR3 is CASNLGTDFGELFF. DNA for the CDR3: TGTGCCAGCAACCTGGGGACAGATTTCGGGGAGCTGTTTTTT.

V usage is TRBV19 and J usage is TRBJ1-2; no reliable D call. The CDR3 spans 13 residues. Between the trimmed V and J ends, which lost 3 bases and 4 bases, there was a span of 9 bases. Per the germline V gene, CDR1 is LNHDA and CDR2 is SQIVND (reference sequence). The CDR3 spells CASSMQVFYGYTF. The CDR3 DNA sequence: TGTGCCAGTAGTATGCAGGTCTTCTATGGCTACACCTTC.

The rearrangement uses TRBV19 and TRBJ1-2; the D gene is possibly TRBD1 (6 bases). Trimming took off 7 bases at V and 8 bases at J, with 14 bases between the two ends. The CDR3 has 12 residues. Germline loops: CDR1 LNHDA, CDR2 SQIVND (reference sequence). The CDR3 loop reads CASTNQGRGYTF. The CDR3 coding sequence is TGTGCCAGTACTAACCAGGGGCGCGGCTACACCTTC.

This chain joins TRBV18 and TRBJ1-3, with D perhaps TRBD1 (6 bases). This CDR3 spans 16 amino acids. Germline V gives CDR1 KGHSH, CDR2 LQKENI. Trimming cost V 3 bases and J 0 bases, with 12 bases left between them. This CDR3 reads CASSPGQLVSGNTIYF. CDR3 in DNA: TGTGCCAGCTCACCTGGACAGCTGGTCTCTGGAAACACCATATATTTT. Based on the CDR3 plus reference TRBV18 and TRBJ1-3, the full variable domain is NAGVMQNPRHLVRRRGQEARLRCSPMKGHSHVYWYRQLPEEGLKFMVYLQKENIIDESGMPKERFSAEFPKEGPSILRIQQVVRGDSAAYFCASSPGQLVSGNTIYFGEGSWLTVV.

This clone was detected only once. V and J are TRBV18 and TRBJ1-5; TRBD1 agrees at 11 bases. The CDR3 loop spans 18 amino acids. The germline gives CDR1 KGHSH, CDR2 LQKENI. J was trimmed by 0 bases and V by 6 bases; bases with no gene match: 10. This CDR3 is CASSPGTGGGNSNQPQHF. CDR3 nucleotides: TGTGCCAGCTCCCCCGGGACAGGGGGTGGAAATAGCAATCAGCCCCAGCATTTT.

V gene TRBV19 combines with J gene TRBJ1-5, with a possible D match to TRBD1 (5 bases). The CDR3 runs to 17 residues. The germline gives CDR1 LNHDA, CDR2 SQIVND (reference sequence). The ends were cut back, 0 bases at V and 6 bases at J, with 18 bases in the middle. The CDR3 DNA reads as TGTGCCAGTAGTATAGACAAACTACAAGGGGAGAGTCAGCCCCAGCATTTT. As protein: CASSIDKLQGESQPQHF.

This chain links TRBV2 with TRBJ1-5, with a possible D match to TRBD1 (5 bases). The CDR3 consists of 15 residues. Germline CDR1 and CDR2: SNHLY and FYNNEI. The V gene lost 7 bases and the J gene lost 2 bases, with 15 bases spanning the gap. CDR3 sequence reads: CASNVKKGGNQPQHF. The CDR3 nucleotides read TGTGCCAGCAACGTGAAGAAAGGGGGCAATCAGCCCCAGCATTTT.

CDR3 bases: TGTGCCAGCAGCTTAGTAGGGTTGGATTCACCCCTCCACTTT. Its translation: CASSLVGLDSPLHF. This chain connects TRBV7-8 to TRBJ1-6; D is unclear. The length of the CDR3 is 14 residues. Germline CDR1 reads SGHVS; CDR2 reads FQNEAQ. V was shortened by 1 base and J by 8 bases, with 9 bases between the two germline ends.

This rearrangement joins TRBV4-2 to TRBJ1-1; D not certain. Trimming stripped 0 bases from V and 0 bases from J, with 11 bases between. The CDR3 has 16 amino acids. CDR1 LGHNA and CDR2 YNFKEQ come from the germline V gene. The CDR3 nucleotides are TGTGCCAGCAGCCAAGAAGCACAGCGCTTGAACACTGAAGCTTTCTTT. Its protein product is CASSQEAQRLNTEAFF.

The chain has TRBV6-5 and TRBJ2-1; 10 bases fit TRBD2. Germline loops: CDR1 MNHEY, CDR2 SVGAGI. The CDR3 sequence is 15 residues long. With V trimmed by 6 bases and J by 2 bases, 4 bases remained unmatched. The CDR3 bases are TGTGCCAGCAGCCCAACTAGCGGGACCTACAATGAGCAGTTCTTC. This codes for CASSPTSGTYNEQFF.

The V gene is TRBV15, the J gene TRBJ2-2; 10 positions agree with TRBD2. V lost 1 base to trimming and J lost 1 base; unmatched junction nucleotides: 15. The CDR3 spans 21 residues. In germline, CDR1 is LNHNV, CDR2 YYDKDF (reference sequence). CDR3 sequence: CATSRAIGTSGAELNTGELFF. The CDR3 DNA is TGTGCCACCAGCAGAGCGATCGGTACTAGCGGGGCCGAGCTGAACACCGGGGAGCTGTTTTTT.

V gene TRBV4-3 combines with J gene TRBJ2-1, with 9 bases that match TRBD2. This CDR3 region has 13 residues. CDR1 and CDR2 from the germline V gene are LGHNA and YSLEER. The trim removed 4 bases at V and 9 bases at J, leaving 4 bases unmatched. The CDR3 nucleotides are TGCGCCAGCAGCCTTAGCGGGAGAGGTGAGCAGTTCTTC. It is translated as CASSLSGRGEQFF.

The chain employs TRBV20-1 and TRBJ2-7; D is unresolved. Between the trimmed V and J ends, which lost 3 bases and 5 bases, there was a span of 8 bases. CDR3 length: 11 residues. Germline CDR1 is DFQATT and CDR2 is SNEGSKA (reference sequence). CDR3 in amino acids: CSASASHEQYF. CDR3 nucleotides: TGCAGTGCTAGTGCCAGCCACGAGCAGTACTTC.